This TCR beta chain came from a study of blood T cell repertoires in COVID-19. Study overall: The samples span acute and convalescent COVID-19 from the United States, Italy and Spain.

Data came from immunoSEQ multiplex PCR; TCRdb stores just in-frame clones and leaves some out. The sample yields about 370,000 clones, roughly nine tenths seen once. V lost 1 base and J 1 base, leaving 8 bases between the germline ends. CDR1 and CDR2 from the germline V gene are SEHNR and FQNEAQ (reference sequence). The CDR3 contains 15 residues. Specimen: PBMCs or T cells enriched from blood (not recorded which). The TCR originated in a man between 18 and 35 years old who had recovered from COVID-19. The chain joins TRBV7-9 to TRBJ1-5, with no clear D. CDR3 loop: CASSLGGSSNQPQHF. The CDR3 bases are TGTGCCAGCAGCTTAGGCGGGTCCAGCAATCAGCCCCAGCATTTT.